The rows below give T cell receptor beta chains drawn from one sample of a study of blood T cells in healthy people across ages. A single record per CDR3 protein comes from TCRdb applying MiXCR to the 5' RACE reads. The sample lists 650,000 to 1,000,000 distinct CDR3 sequences; 35% to 40% were seen once. Input material: blood. All receptors come from a man between 18 and 35 years old in good health. CDR3s include the opening cysteine and the closing phenylalanine or tryptophan. Rows may omit the clone size; those that give it use once, few, many or a size class.

-,TRBV9,CASSARGPGLAASVATDTQYF
few,TRBV7-3,CASSPMPQETQYF
few,TRBV7-2,CASSRAVDTQYF
few,TRBV19,CASSTYRVNQPQHF
-,TRBV2,CASSEEASMAGELFF
few,TRBV4-3,CASGRGSDEQYF
many,TRBV12-3/TRBV12-4,CASSLTGGPSATQYF
few,TRBV2,CASSVGRGNTEAFF
many,TRBV27,CASSLSNPGDTQYF
-,TRBV12-3/TRBV12-4,CASTRGAYYGYTF
-,TRBV7-9,CASSLVPDRQETQYF
-,TRBV20-1,CSARDPGQGRRDGYTF
many,TRBV10-3,CAISGGLAQETQYF
-,TRBV7-2,CASSVPAGTDTQYF
-,TRBV6-5,CASSYATGLPEQYF
-,TRBV7-9,CASSLDGTGGGYTF
many,TRBV2,CASSVAGTSTDTQYF
-,TRBV5-1,CASSVDRGRTEAFF
-,TRBV6-2/TRBV6-3,CASSYRELAKNIQYF
few,TRBV27,CASSPRDLWNEKLFF
few,TRBV7-2,CASSLVRNWGGLPRPYGYTF
-,TRBV20-1,CSARDSGGRLADTQYF
few,TRBV4-3,CASSLRGQGGGDTQYF
few,TRBV29-1,CSVDPGTDSNQPQHF
few,TRBV20-1,CSARGQSGTGITRSYNSPLHF
-,TRBV6-2/TRBV6-3,CASSYGGAWTEAFF
-,TRBV7-6,CASSKTRYYEQYF
-,TRBV5-5,CASSLRGESSYEQYF
-,TRBV10-3,CAISDGATNYGCTF
few,TRBV20-1,CSARGPGGPHEQFF
few,TRBV29-1,CSVSRDVNEKLFF
-,TRBV30,CAWSTGGQAYGYTF
many,TRBV12-3/TRBV12-4,CASSSSDWALYEQYF
-,TRBV29-1,CSADHDREKLFF
-,TRBV29-1,CSGGGTSGQETQFF
-,TRBV12-3/TRBV12-4,CASSQTGSGFTDTQYF
-,TRBV9,CASSPSLSHNEQFF
-,TRBV28,CACSTRTSLNEEKLFF
-,TRBV4-3,CASSQEEATSNTGELFF
few,TRBV7-2,CASTYVQGAGEKLFF
-,TRBV20-1,CSARLAGGLAVSNEQYF
-,TRBV29-1,CSVDEGTGVYGYTF
-,TRBV7-2,CASARQPNTEAFF
-,TRBV19,CASSMGLYNTEAFF
-,TRBV4-1,CASSIPGGDEQYF
-,TRBV29-1,CSVVFGRGNEAFF
few,TRBV7-8,CASSSGTGGFNEQFF
-,TRBV7-8,CASSSPGLDPYNEQFF
few,TRBV7-2,CASSFGQGKGWYEQFF
-,TRBV27,CASSPSEGTDTQYF
-,TRBV21-1,CASREWDSRNYGYTF
few,TRBV20-1,CSARDRFSNGYTF
once,TRBV7-2,CASSLVIRGQGKINEQFF